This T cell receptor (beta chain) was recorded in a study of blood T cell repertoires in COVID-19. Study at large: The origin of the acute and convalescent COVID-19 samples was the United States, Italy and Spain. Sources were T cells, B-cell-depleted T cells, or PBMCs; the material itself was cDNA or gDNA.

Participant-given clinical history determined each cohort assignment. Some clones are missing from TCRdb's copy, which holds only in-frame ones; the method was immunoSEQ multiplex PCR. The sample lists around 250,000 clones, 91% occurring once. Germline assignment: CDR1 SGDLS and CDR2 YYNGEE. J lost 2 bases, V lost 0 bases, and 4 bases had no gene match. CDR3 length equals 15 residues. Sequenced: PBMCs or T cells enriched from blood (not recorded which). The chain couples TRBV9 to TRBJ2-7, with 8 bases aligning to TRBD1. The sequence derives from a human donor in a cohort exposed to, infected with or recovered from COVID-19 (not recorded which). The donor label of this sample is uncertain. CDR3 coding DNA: TGTGCCAGCAGCGTAGGACAGGGGATCGCCTACGAGCAGTACTTC. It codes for CASSVGQGIAYEQYF.